The 3 T cell receptor beta chains reported below all come from one sample, sequenced in a study of T cell responses to AZD1222 COVID-19 vaccine. Here immunoSEQ multiplex PCR was the method, and the copy in TCRdb shows in-frame clones only, minus some. The repertoire holds about 160,000 clones, 88% seen once, with around 5.9% in the top ten. The material was peripheral blood, obtained on day 0 of AZD1222 vaccination. The source is an adult in good health.

This chain uses TRBV15 with TRBJ1-4; TRBD1 aligns across 8 bases. V trimming: 1 base; J trimming: 7 bases; junction bases outside the gene matches: 5. CDR1 and CDR2 from the germline V gene are LNHNV and YYDKDF (reference sequence). This CDR3 is 15 amino acids long. CDR3 DNA sequence: TGTGCCACCAGCAGAGGGACAGGGACCGCTGAAAAACTGTTTTTT. Translated, it gives CATSRGTGTAEKLFF.

The rearrangement uses TRBV28 and TRBJ1-5, with a weak D call TRBD1 (6 bases). Trimming removed 6 bases from V and 5 bases from J, with 14 bases in between. The length of the CDR3 is 14 residues. The germline CDR1 and CDR2 sequences are MDHEN and SYDVKM. The CDR3 loop reads CASREPGAYQPQHF. The CDR3, as DNA: TGTGCCAGCAGGGAACCGGGGGCTTATCAGCCCCAGCATTTT.

The CDR3 DNA reads TGTGCCACTGCTAGAGGGAATGAGCAGTTCTTC. It translates to CATARGNEQFF. The V and J genes are TRBV28 and TRBJ2-1; possibly TRBD2 for D (5 bases). This CDR3 comprises 11 residues. Germline V lookup: CDR1 MDHEN, CDR2 SYDVKM. Trimming took off 10 bases at V and 7 bases at J, with 11 bases between the two ends.